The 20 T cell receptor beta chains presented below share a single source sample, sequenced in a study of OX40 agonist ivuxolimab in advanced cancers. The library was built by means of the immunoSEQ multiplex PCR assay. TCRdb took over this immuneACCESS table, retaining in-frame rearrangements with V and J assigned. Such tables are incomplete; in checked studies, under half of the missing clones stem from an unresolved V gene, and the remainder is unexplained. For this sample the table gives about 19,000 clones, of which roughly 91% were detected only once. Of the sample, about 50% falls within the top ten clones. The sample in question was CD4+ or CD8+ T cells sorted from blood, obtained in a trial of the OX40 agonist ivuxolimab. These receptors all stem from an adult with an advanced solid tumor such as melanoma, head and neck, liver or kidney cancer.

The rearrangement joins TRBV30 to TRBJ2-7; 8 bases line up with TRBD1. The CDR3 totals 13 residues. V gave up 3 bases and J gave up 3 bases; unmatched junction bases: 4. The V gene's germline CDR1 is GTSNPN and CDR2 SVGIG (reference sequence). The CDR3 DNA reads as TGTGCCTGGAGGACAGGGGCAGGCTACGAGCAGTACTTC. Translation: CAWRTGAGYEQYF.

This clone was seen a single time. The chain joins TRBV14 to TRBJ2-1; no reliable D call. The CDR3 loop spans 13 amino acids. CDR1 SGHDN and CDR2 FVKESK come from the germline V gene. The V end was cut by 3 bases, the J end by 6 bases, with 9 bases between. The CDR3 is CASSHLSVNEQFF. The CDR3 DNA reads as TGTGCCAGCAGCCATTTAAGCGTCAATGAGCAGTTCTTC.

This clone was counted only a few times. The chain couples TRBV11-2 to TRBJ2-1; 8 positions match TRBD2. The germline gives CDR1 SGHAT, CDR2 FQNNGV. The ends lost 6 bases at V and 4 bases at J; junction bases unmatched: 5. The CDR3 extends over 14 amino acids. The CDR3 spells CASSDQRGYNEQFF. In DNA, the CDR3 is TGTGCCAGCAGTGACCAGCGGGGGTACAATGAGCAGTTCTTC.

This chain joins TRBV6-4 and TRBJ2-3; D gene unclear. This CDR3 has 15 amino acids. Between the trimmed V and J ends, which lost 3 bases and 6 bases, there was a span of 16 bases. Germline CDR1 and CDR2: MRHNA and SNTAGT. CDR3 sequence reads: CASSEIGGPPDTQYF. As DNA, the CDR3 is TGTGCCAGCAGTGAAATTGGCGGTCCCCCGGATACGCAGTATTTT.

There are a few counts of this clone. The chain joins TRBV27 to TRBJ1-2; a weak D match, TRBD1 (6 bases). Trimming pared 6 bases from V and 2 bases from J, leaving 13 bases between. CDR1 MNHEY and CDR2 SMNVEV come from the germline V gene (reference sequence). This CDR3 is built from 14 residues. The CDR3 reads CASSPRGFNYGYTF. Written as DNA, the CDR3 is TGTGCCAGCAGCCCCAGGGGTTTCAACTATGGCTACACCTTC.

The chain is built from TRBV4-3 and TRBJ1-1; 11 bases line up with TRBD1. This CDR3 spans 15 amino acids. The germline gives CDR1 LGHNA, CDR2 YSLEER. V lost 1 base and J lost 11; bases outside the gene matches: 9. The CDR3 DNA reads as TGCGCCAGCAGCCAAGGGCGGGCGGGGGACAGGGGGGCTTTCTTT. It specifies CASSQGRAGDRGAFF.

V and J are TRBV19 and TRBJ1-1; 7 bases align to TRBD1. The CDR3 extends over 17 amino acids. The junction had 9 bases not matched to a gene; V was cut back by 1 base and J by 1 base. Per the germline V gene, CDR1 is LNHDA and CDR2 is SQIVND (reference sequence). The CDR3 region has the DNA TGTGCCAGTAGTATAGGTCTAATTCGGGACAGGAACACTGAAGCTTTCTTT. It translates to CASSIGLIRDRNTEAFF. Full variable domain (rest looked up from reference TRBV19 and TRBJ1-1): DGGITQSPKYLFRKEGQNVTLSCEQNLNHDAMYWYRQDPGQGLRLIYYSQIVNDFQKGDIAEGYSVSREKKESFPLTVTSAQKNPTAFYLCASSIGLIRDRNTEAFFGQGTRLTVV.

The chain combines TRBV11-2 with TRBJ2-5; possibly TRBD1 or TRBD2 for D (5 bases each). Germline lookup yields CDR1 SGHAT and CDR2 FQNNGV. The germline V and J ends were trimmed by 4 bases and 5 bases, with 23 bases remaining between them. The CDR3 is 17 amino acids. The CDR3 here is CASSSEFQQGPRETQYF. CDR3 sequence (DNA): TGTGCCAGCAGCTCCGAATTCCAGCAGGGACCTCGGGAGACCCAGTACTTC.

The CDR3 DNA reads as TGTGCCAGCAGTTTAGGGTGGGAGAACTCCTACGAGCAGTACTTC. Protein: CASSLGWENSYEQYF. The V and J genes are TRBV27 and TRBJ2-7, with D tentatively TRBD2 (5 bases). Germline assignment: CDR1 MNHEY and CDR2 SMNVEV (reference sequence). Trimming stripped 2 bases from V and 0 bases from J, with 11 bases between. This CDR3 is 15 amino acids long.

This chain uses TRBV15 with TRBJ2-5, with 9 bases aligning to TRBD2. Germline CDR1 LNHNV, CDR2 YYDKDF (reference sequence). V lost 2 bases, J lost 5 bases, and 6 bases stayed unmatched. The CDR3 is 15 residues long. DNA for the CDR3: TGTGCCACCAGCAGACCGGGACTAGCTTCCGAGACCCAGTACTTC. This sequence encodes CATSRPGLASETQYF.

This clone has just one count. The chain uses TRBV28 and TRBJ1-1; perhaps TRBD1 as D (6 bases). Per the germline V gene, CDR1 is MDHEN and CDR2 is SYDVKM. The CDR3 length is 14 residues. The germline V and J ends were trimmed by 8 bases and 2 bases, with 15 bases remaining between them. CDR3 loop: CASYEGTPNTEAFF. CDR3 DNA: TGTGCCAGCTACGAGGGGACACCTAACACTGAAGCTTTCTTT.

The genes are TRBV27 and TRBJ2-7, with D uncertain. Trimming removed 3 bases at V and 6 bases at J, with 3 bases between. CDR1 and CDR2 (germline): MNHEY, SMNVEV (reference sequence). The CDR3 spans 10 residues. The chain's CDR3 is CASSFPEQYF. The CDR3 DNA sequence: TGTGCCAGCAGTTTCCCCGAGCAGTACTTC.

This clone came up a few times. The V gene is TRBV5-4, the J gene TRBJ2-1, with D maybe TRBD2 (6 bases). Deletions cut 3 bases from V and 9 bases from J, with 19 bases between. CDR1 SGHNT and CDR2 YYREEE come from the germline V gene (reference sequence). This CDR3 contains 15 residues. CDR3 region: CASSSSNAGRREQFF. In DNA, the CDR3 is TGTGCCAGCAGCTCCAGTAACGCGGGACGTCGTGAGCAGTTCTTC. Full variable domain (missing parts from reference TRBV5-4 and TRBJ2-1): ETGVTQSPTHLIKTRGQQVTLRCSSQSGHNTVSWYQQALGQGPQFIFQYYREEENGRGNFPPRFSGLQFPNYSSELNVNALELDDSALYLCASSSSNAGRREQFFGPGTRLTVL.

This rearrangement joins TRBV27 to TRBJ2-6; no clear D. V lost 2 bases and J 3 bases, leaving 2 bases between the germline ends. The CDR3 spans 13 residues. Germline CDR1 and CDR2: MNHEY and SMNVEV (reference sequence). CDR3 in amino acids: CASSLRGANVLTF. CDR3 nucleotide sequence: TGTGCCAGCAGTTTACGTGGGGCCAACGTCCTGACTTTC.

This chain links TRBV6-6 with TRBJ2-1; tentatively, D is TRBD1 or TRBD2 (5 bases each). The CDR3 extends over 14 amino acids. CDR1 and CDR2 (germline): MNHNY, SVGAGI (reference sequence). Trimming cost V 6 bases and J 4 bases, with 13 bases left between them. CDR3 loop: CASSRDLSYNEQFF. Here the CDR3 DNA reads TGTGCCAGCAGCCGGGACCTTAGTTACAATGAGCAGTTCTTC.

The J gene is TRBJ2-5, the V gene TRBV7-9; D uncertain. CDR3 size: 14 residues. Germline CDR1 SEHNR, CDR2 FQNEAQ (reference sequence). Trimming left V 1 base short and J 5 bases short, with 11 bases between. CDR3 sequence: CASSLVIPGETQYF. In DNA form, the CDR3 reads TGTGCCAGCAGCTTAGTCATTCCCGGTGAGACCCAGTACTTC.

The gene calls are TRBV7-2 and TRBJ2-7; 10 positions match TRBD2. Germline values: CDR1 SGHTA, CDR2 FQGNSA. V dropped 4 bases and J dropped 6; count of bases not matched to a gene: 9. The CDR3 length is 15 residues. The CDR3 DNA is TGTGCCAGCAGCTGGATTAGCGGGAGGATCCCCGAGCAGTACTTC. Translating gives CASSWISGRIPEQYF.

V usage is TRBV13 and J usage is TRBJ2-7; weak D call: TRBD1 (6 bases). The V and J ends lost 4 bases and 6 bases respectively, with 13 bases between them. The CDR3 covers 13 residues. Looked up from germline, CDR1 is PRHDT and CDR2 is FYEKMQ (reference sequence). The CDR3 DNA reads TGTGCCAGCAGCTCGAACAGGGAAAGCGAGCAGTACTTC. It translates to CASSSNRESEQYF.

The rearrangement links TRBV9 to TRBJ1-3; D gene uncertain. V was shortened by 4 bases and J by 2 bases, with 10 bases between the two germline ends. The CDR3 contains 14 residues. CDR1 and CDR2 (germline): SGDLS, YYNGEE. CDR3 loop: CASSTRPPGNTIYF. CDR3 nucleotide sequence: TGTGCCAGCAGCACCCGTCCTCCTGGAAACACCATATATTTT.

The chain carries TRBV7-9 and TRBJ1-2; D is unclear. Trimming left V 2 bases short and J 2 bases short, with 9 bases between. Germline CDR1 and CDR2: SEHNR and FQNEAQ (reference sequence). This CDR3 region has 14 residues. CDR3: CASSLTAPNYGYTF. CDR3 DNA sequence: TGTGCCAGCAGCTTAACAGCTCCGAACTATGGCTACACCTTC. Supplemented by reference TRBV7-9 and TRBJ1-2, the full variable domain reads DTGVSQNPRHKITKRGQNVTFRCDPISEHNRLYWYRQTLGQGPEFLTYFQNEAQLEKSRLLSDRFSAERPKGSFSTLEIQRTEQGDSAMYLCASSLTAPNYGYTFGSGTRLTVV.